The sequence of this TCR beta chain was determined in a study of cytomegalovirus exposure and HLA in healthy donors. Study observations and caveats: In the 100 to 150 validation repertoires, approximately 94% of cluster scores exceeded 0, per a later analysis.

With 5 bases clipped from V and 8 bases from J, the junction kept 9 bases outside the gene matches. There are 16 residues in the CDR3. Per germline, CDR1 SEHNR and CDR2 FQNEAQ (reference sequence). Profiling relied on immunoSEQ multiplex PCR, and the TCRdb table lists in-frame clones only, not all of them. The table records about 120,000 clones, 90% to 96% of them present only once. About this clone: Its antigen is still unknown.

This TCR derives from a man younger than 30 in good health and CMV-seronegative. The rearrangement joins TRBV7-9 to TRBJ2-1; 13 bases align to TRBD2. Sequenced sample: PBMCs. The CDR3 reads CASSLLLAGGPHEQFF. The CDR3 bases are TGTGCCAGCAGCCTCTTACTAGCGGGAGGGCCCCATGAGCAGTTCTTC. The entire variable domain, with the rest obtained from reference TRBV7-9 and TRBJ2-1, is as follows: DTGVSQNPRHKITKRGQNVTFRCDPISEHNRLYWYRQTLGQGPEFLTYFQNEAQLEKSRLLSDRFSAERPKGSFSTLEIQRTEQGDSAMYLCASSLLLAGGPHEQFFGPGTRLTVL.